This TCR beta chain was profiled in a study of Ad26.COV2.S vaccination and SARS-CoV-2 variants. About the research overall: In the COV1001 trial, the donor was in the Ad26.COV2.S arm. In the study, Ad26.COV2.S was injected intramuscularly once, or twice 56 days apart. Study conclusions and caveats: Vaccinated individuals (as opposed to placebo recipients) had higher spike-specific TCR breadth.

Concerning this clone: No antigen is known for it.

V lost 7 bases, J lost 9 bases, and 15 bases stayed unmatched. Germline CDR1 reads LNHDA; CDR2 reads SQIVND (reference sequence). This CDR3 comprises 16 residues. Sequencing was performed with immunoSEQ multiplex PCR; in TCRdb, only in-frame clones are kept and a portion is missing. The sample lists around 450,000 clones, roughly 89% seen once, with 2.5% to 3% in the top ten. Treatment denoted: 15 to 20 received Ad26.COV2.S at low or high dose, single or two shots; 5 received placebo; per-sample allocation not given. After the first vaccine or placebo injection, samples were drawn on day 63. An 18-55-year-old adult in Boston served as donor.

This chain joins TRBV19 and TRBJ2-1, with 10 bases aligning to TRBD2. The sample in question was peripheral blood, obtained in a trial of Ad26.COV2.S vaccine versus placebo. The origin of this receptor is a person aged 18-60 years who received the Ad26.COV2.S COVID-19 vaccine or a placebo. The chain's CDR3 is CASTPLGAGGLSEQFF. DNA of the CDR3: TGTGCCAGTACCCCCTTGGGAGCGGGGGGGCTCAGTGAGCAGTTCTTC.